This is a list of T cell receptor beta chains from one sample in a study of OX40 agonist ivuxolimab in advanced cancers. Sequenced by immunoSEQ multiplex PCR; TCRdb stores in-frame clones only, minus some. The table shows 75,000 to 95,000 clones, with around 89% occurring only once. The sequences come from CD4+ or CD8+ T cells sorted from blood, collected in a trial of the OX40 agonist ivuxolimab. The receptor set was obtained from an adult with an advanced solid tumor such as melanoma, head and neck, liver or kidney cancer. Each CDR3 is given with its conserved first and last residue. D genes are given only for firm matches. The listing skips clone size in some rows; elsewhere it reads once, few, many or a size class.

D gene,J gene,CDR3 length,V gene,clone size,CDR3 DNA,CDR3 protein
NA,TRBJ2-2,11,TRBV7-9,NA,TGTGCCAGCAGCTTAGCCGGGGAGCTGTTTTTT,CASSLAGELFF
TRBD2,TRBJ2-5,15,TRBV6-1,few,TGTGCCAGCACCATAGAAGCGGGAGTCGGAGGGACCCAGTACTTC,CASTIEAGVGGTQYF
NA,TRBJ1-2,15,TRBV6-5,NA,TGTGCCAGCAGTCAGGTTTACAGGTCTAACTATGGCTACACCTTC,CASSQVYRSNYGYTF
NA,TRBJ1-1,13,TRBV19,NA,TGTGCCAGCACCCCTACAGGGAACACTGAAGCTTTCTTT,CASTPTGNTEAFF
TRBD2,TRBJ2-3,17,TRBV28,NA,TGTGCCAGCAGTTTACTAGCGGGAGGGCCCTCCGGAGATACGCAGTATTTT,CASSLLAGGPSGDTQYF
TRBD1,TRBJ1-1,12,TRBV14,few,TGTGCCAGCGGACAGGGAGCCGCGACCGCTTTCTTT,CASGQGAATAFF
NA,TRBJ1-6,18,TRBV27,NA,TGTGCCAGCAGTTTATCGCAGGGCCCCAGCTCCTATAATTCACCCCTCCACTTT,CASSLSQGPSSYNSPLHF
TRBD2,TRBJ2-3,13,TRBV2,NA,TGTGCCAGCAGTGTGAGCGGGGGGGCCACGCAGTATTTT,CASSVSGGATQYF
TRBD1,TRBJ2-7,15,TRBV7-9,NA,TGTGCCAGCAGCTCATACAGGGGGTTGGGCTACGAGCAGTACTTC,CASSSYRGLGYEQYF
TRBD2,TRBJ2-1,16,TRBV28,NA,TGTGCCAGCAACCCCAGCGGGGCAAGCTCCTACAATGAGCAGTTCTTC,CASNPSGASSYNEQFF
TRBD1,TRBJ1-2,13,TRBV29-1,NA,TGCAGCGTCCACAGGGGGTCTAACTATGGCTACACCTTC,CSVHRGSNYGYTF
NA,TRBJ2-3,16,TRBV10-2,once,TGCGCCAGCAGTGAGTCTACTAGCAGTAGCACAGATACGCAGTATTTT,CASSESTSSSTDTQYF
NA,TRBJ1-1,15,TRBV27,NA,TGTGCCAGCACCAAATGGGCAGACATGAACACTGAAGCTTTCTTT,CASTKWADMNTEAFF
NA,TRBJ1-5,13,TRBV12-5,few,TGTGCTAGTGGTTTGGGAATCAATCAGCCCCAGCATTTT,CASGLGINQPQHF
TRBD1,TRBJ1-2,14,TRBV6-1,NA,TGTGCCAGCAGTGACCAGGGGGCCGGGGATGGCTACACCTTC,CASSDQGAGDGYTF
TRBD2,TRBJ2-7,15,TRBV28,NA,TGTGCCAGCTTGGCTAGCGGGGGGTCTACCTACGAGCAGTACTTC,CASLASGGSTYEQYF
TRBD1,TRBJ2-1,13,TRBV19,NA,TGTGCCAGTAGTAAGACAGGGGATGGTGAGCAGTTCTTC,CASSKTGDGEQFF
NA,TRBJ2-1,13,TRBV5-1,NA,TGCGCCAGCAGCTGGGAGAAGAACAATGAGCAGTTCTTC,CASSWEKNNEQFF
TRBD1,TRBJ2-7,14,TRBV10-3,NA,TGTGCCATCAGGGGACAGGCCCTTTCCTACGAGCAGTACTTC,CAIRGQALSYEQYF
TRBD1,TRBJ1-4,14,TRBV5-1,NA,TGCGCCAGCAGCTCGGGACAGCTTAATGAAAAACTGTTTTTT,CASSSGQLNEKLFF
TRBD2,TRBJ2-3,15,TRBV10-3,NA,TGTGCCATCAGTCCGAATAGCGGGGGCTTAGATACGCAGTATTTT,CAISPNSGGLDTQYF
NA,TRBJ1-2,18,TRBV4-1,NA,TGCGCCAGCAGCCAAGTTATTAGGAGGGGAAAGTCTAACTATGGCTACACCTTC,CASSQVIRRGKSNYGYTF
NA,TRBJ2-7,15,TRBV2,NA,TGTGCCAGCAGGAGACAGCTCACTTCAACCTACGAGCAGTACTTC,CASRRQLTSTYEQYF
NA,TRBJ1-4,13,TRBV5-1,NA,TGCGCCAGCAGCTTGGGCCCGGGGGAAAAACTGTTTTTT,CASSLGPGEKLFF
TRBD2,TRBJ2-1,18,TRBV7-9,few,TGTGCCAGCAGCTTATTAATCAGGCCGGGACTAGCCTCCTCCGAGCAGTTCTTC,CASSLLIRPGLASSEQFF
NA,TRBJ1-2,14,TRBV5-1,once,TGCGCCAGCAGCTCACAGGTATCTAACTATGGCTACACCTTC,CASSSQVSNYGYTF
TRBD2,TRBJ2-7,16,TRBV7-2,NA,TGTGCCAGCAGCTCAAGTAGCGGGAGGGCCGGCTACGAGCAGTACTTC,CASSSSSGRAGYEQYF
TRBD1,TRBJ2-7,15,TRBV18,NA,TGTGCCAGTTCTAAATTGACAGGGGGCCCAGGGGAGCAGTACTTC,CASSKLTGGPGEQYF
TRBD2,TRBJ2-5,16,TRBV30,few,TGTGCCTGGGCCCCCCGCCCAGCGGGGGGTCGGGAGACCCAGTACTTC,CAWAPRPAGGRETQYF
TRBD2,TRBJ2-5,15,TRBV28,NA,TGTGCCAGCAGCCCCTGGCGGGGGGGCCAAGAGACCCAGTACTTC,CASSPWRGGQETQYF
NA,TRBJ2-7,15,TRBV5-6,once,TGTGCCAGCAGCCTGACAGGATCGAGCTCCTACGAGCAGTACTTC,CASSLTGSSSYEQYF
NA,TRBJ2-6,16,TRBV29-1,NA,TGCAGCGTTGAAACGGGAAGGACCTCTGGGGCCAACGTCCTGACTTTC,CSVETGRTSGANVLTF
NA,TRBJ2-2,15,TRBV6-1,NA,TGTGCCAGCAGTGCGGGGGTTTTGAACACCGGGGAGCTGTTTTTT,CASSAGVLNTGELFF
NA,TRBJ1-1,15,TRBV5-6,NA,TGTGCCAGCAGCTTGGCGGGCAGACTCCGGACTGAAGCTTTCTTT,CASSLAGRLRTEAFF
TRBD1,TRBJ1-5,13,TRBV19,once,TGTGCCGCAGCCGGGACAGTCAATCAGCCCCAGCATTTT,CAAAGTVNQPQHF
NA,TRBJ2-1,15,TRBV29-1,NA,TGCAGCGTTACTCCGGGTCGTCGATCCTACAATGAGCAGTTCTTC,CSVTPGRRSYNEQFF
NA,TRBJ2-5,15,TRBV7-3,NA,TGTGCCAGCAGCTTAATTGCGGGACCGCAAGAGACCCAGTACTTC,CASSLIAGPQETQYF
NA,TRBJ2-7,15,TRBV11-1,NA,TGTGCCAGCAGCTCCGACAGGCGATACTCCTACGAGCAGTACTTC,CASSSDRRYSYEQYF
NA,TRBJ1-4,14,TRBV7-9,NA,TGTGCCAGCAGCCTACAGTCCTCTAAGGAAAAACTGTTTTTT,CASSLQSSKEKLFF
NA,TRBJ2-7,14,TRBV2,NA,TGTGCCAGCAGGTCAATCCGGAGTCCCTACGAGCAGTACTTC,CASRSIRSPYEQYF
NA,TRBJ1-2,14,TRBV28,NA,TGTGCCAGCACTACAGGGTATTTCCTCTATGGCTACACCTTC,CASTTGYFLYGYTF
NA,TRBJ1-2,12,TRBV7-9,NA,TGTGCCAGCAGCTTAGACAGGGTTGGCTACACCTTC,CASSLDRVGYTF